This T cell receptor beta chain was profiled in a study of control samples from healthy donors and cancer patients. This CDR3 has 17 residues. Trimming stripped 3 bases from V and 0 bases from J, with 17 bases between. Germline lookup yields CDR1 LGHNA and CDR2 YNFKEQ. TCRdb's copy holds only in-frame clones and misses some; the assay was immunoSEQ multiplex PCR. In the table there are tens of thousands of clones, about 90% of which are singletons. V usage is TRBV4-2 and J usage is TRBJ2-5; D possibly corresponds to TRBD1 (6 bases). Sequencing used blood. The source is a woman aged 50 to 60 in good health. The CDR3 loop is CASSHHSRDTYQETQYF. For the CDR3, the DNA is TGTGCCAGCAGCCACCACTCACGGGACACTTACCAAGAGACCCAGTACTTC.